The 6 T cell receptor beta chains listed next were all sequenced from one sample in a study of cytomegalovirus exposure and HLA in healthy donors. The study ran its PCR with 60 Vbeta and 13 Jbeta primers. Using immunoSEQ multiplex PCR, the repertoire was profiled, and TCRdb retains in-frame clones only, with some absent. The sample shows 200,000 or so clones, roughly 80% of them seen only once. Sequenced material: PBMCs. These receptors all come from a woman in her twenties or thirties in good health and CMV-seropositive.

The chain employs TRBV7-9 and TRBJ2-3; 11 nucleotides align to TRBD1. This CDR3 has 17 residues. Trimming cost V 6 bases and J 2 bases; bases outside gene matches: 10. Germline V gives CDR1 SEHNR, CDR2 FQNEAQ (reference sequence). This CDR3 is CASSPPRTGGPTDTQYF. CDR3 nucleotides: TGTGCCAGCAGTCCCCCCCGGACAGGGGGCCCCACAGATACGCAGTATTTT.

V is TRBV7-3 and J is TRBJ2-5, with D perhaps matching TRBD1 (6 bases). The CDR3 extends over 14 amino acids. The germline CDR1 and CDR2 sequences are SGHTA and FQGTGA. V was clipped by 5 bases and J by 4 bases, with 14 bases between them. The CDR3 spells CASSPNRVGETQYF. CDR3 DNA sequence: TGTGCCAGCAGCCCCAACAGGGTGGGAGAGACCCAGTACTTC.

V and J are TRBV9 and TRBJ1-3, with 7 bases identical to TRBD1. Trimming cost V 4 bases and J 4 bases; bases outside gene matches: 11. CDR1 is SGDLS and CDR2 is YYNGEE in the germline V gene. The CDR3 extends over 16 amino acids. CDR3 in DNA: TGTGCCAGCAGCCCCCGACAGGGAGACACAGGAAACACCATATATTTT. Protein sequence: CASSPRQGDTGNTIYF.

The gene calls are TRBV18 and TRBJ1-4, with 9 bases that match TRBD1. CDR1 is KGHSH and CDR2 is LQKENI in the germline V gene. This CDR3 has 14 amino acids. J lost 7 bases, V lost 3 bases, and 3 bases had no gene match. The CDR3 nucleotides are TGTGCCAGCTCACCTAACAGGGGGCGTGAAAAACTGTTTTTT. Its translation is CASSPNRGREKLFF.

This clone appeared once. The genes are TRBV19 and TRBJ1-2, with a tentative D call TRBD1 (6 bases). Germline CDR1 is LNHDA and CDR2 is SQIVND (reference sequence). The V gene lost 3 bases and the J gene lost 8 bases, with 19 bases spanning the gap. The length of the CDR3 is 15 residues. In nucleotides, the CDR3 is TGTGCCAGTAGTATGCTTGGCGGGGGCGGGAAAGGCTACACCTTC. As protein: CASSMLGGGGKGYTF.

The rearrangement joins TRBV28 to TRBJ2-1, with 8 bases aligning to TRBD1. The germline gives CDR1 MDHEN, CDR2 SYDVKM. This CDR3 contains 14 residues. The junction had 8 bases not matched to a gene; V was cut back by 5 bases and J by 8 bases. In DNA form, the CDR3 reads TGTGCCAGCAGTCTCGGACAGGGTGTCGATGAGCAGTTCTTC. Protein sequence: CASSLGQGVDEQFF. Filled out from reference TRBV28 and TRBJ2-1, the complete variable domain reads DVKVTQSSRYLVKRTGEKVFLECVQDMDHENMFWYRQDPGLGLRLIYFSYDVKMKEKGDIPEGYSVSREKKERFSLILESASTNQTSMYLCASSLGQGVDEQFFGPGTRLTVL.